Listed below are T cell receptor beta chains from one sample, sequenced in a study of shared clonotypes between healthy human individuals. Sequencing used immunoSEQ multiplex PCR; TCRdb keeps in-frame clones, though not all of them. The sample includes 2 million to 2.5 million clones, 92% of them seen just once. The sample consisted of naive CD4+ T cells from PBMCs. The receptors originated from a man younger than 30 in good health. Some clones in this sample may be carry-over from other donors' samples. Both conserved end residues are part of each CDR3. The D gene is left open where the match is weak. Only some rows state a clone size, as once, few, many or a class for expanded clones.

v_gene: TRBV11-3
d_gene: -
abundance: -
j_gene: TRBJ2-2
CDR3nt: TGTGCCAGCAGCCCTGGGGAGGAGCTGTTTTTT
CDR3aa: CASSPGEELFF

v_gene: TRBV27
d_gene: -
abundance: once
j_gene: TRBJ1-1
CDR3nt: TGTGCCAGCAGTTCCCTCAGAGAAATGAACACTGAAGCTTTCTTT
CDR3aa: CASSSLREMNTEAFF

v_gene: TRBV27
d_gene: TRBD1
abundance: -
j_gene: TRBJ1-1
CDR3nt: TGTGCCAGCAGTTTTGATATTAGACAGGGAGAAAACACTGAAGCTTTCTTT
CDR3aa: CASSFDIRQGENTEAFF

v_gene: TRBV11-2
d_gene: -
abundance: -
j_gene: TRBJ1-2
CDR3nt: TGTGCCAGCAGCTTATTTCAGGTTTATGGCTACACCTTC
CDR3aa: CASSLFQVYGYTF

v_gene: TRBV28
d_gene: -
abundance: -
j_gene: TRBJ1-1
CDR3nt: TGTGCCAGCAGTATGTGGAGTCTTCGAACTGAAGCTTTCTTT
CDR3aa: CASSMWSLRTEAFF

v_gene: TRBV5-1
d_gene: TRBD1
abundance: -
j_gene: TRBJ1-1
CDR3nt: TGCGCCAGCAGCCCCTTGGGACAGGGGGCTTCCACTGAAGCTTTCTTT
CDR3aa: CASSPLGQGASTEAFF

v_gene: TRBV5-1
d_gene: -
abundance: -
j_gene: TRBJ2-1
CDR3nt: TGCGCCAGCAGCTTGGACGGGGCTTACTACAATGAGCAGTTCTTC
CDR3aa: CASSLDGAYYNEQFF

v_gene: TRBV6-1
d_gene: -
abundance: -
j_gene: TRBJ1-3
CDR3nt: TGTGCCAGCTCCCGTGGAAGCTCTGGAAACACCATATATTTT
CDR3aa: CASSRGSSGNTIYF

v_gene: TRBV27
d_gene: TRBD1
abundance: -
j_gene: TRBJ1-2
CDR3nt: TGTGCCAGCAGTGGGACAGGGGGCGGTAATGGCTACACCTTC
CDR3aa: CASSGTGGGNGYTF

v_gene: TRBV28
d_gene: -
abundance: -
j_gene: TRBJ2-3
CDR3nt: TGTGCCAGCAGTTTCACAGGCGGCTGGGGAGATACGCAGTATTTT
CDR3aa: CASSFTGGWGDTQYF

v_gene: TRBV6-5
d_gene: TRBD1
abundance: once
j_gene: TRBJ2-7
CDR3nt: TGTGCCGGATCCCGGGACAGGGGTACCTACGAGCAGTACTTC
CDR3aa: CAGSRDRGTYEQYF

v_gene: TRBV11-2
d_gene: -
abundance: -
j_gene: TRBJ2-1
CDR3nt: TGTGCCAGCAGCGGCCTAGCAGGCTACAATGAGCAGTTCTTC
CDR3aa: CASSGLAGYNEQFF

v_gene: TRBV7-2
d_gene: -
abundance: few
j_gene: TRBJ1-1
CDR3nt: TGTGCCAGCAGCTTGATTCAGAACACTGAAGCTTTCTTT
CDR3aa: CASSLIQNTEAFF

v_gene: TRBV7-9
d_gene: -
abundance: -
j_gene: TRBJ2-1
CDR3nt: TGTGCCAGCAGCTTTAGGGGGAATGAGCAGTTCTTC
CDR3aa: CASSFRGNEQFF

v_gene: TRBV28
d_gene: TRBD2
abundance: -
j_gene: TRBJ2-7
CDR3nt: TGTGCCAGCCCGGGGACTAGCGGATCCTACGAGCAGTACTTC
CDR3aa: CASPGTSGSYEQYF

v_gene: TRBV25-1
d_gene: -
abundance: -
j_gene: TRBJ2-7
CDR3nt: TGTGCCAGCAGCCCCCGGGACTTCCCCTCCTACGAGCAGTACTTC
CDR3aa: CASSPRDFPSYEQYF

v_gene: TRBV21-1
d_gene: -
abundance: -
j_gene: TRBJ1-5
CDR3nt: TGTGCCAGCAGCCCGGGCCCGACTGGCAATCAGCCCCAGCATTTT
CDR3aa: CASSPGPTGNQPQHF

v_gene: TRBV5-6
d_gene: -
abundance: -
j_gene: TRBJ2-3
CDR3nt: TGTGCCAGCAGCTCAATTGAAGGCCGCACAGATACGCAGTATTTT
CDR3aa: CASSSIEGRTDTQYF

v_gene: TRBV18
d_gene: -
abundance: -
j_gene: TRBJ1-2
CDR3nt: TGTGCCAGCTCACCAAGAACAGGGTATGGCTACACCTTC
CDR3aa: CASSPRTGYGYTF

v_gene: TRBV5-4
d_gene: TRBD2
abundance: -
j_gene: TRBJ2-3
CDR3nt: TGTGCCAGCAGCTTGGATACTAGCGGGAGGGCCAGGGATACGCAGTATTTT
CDR3aa: CASSLDTSGRARDTQYF

v_gene: TRBV4-1
d_gene: TRBD2
abundance: once
j_gene: TRBJ2-5
CDR3nt: TGCGCCAGCAGCCAAGGCGGGGGAGTAGAGACCCAGTACTTC
CDR3aa: CASSQGGGVETQYF

v_gene: TRBV30
d_gene: -
abundance: -
j_gene: TRBJ1-1
CDR3nt: TGTGCCTGGAGCACAGGGACGGGCACTGAAGCTTTCTTT
CDR3aa: CAWSTGTGTEAFF

v_gene: TRBV5-8
d_gene: -
abundance: -
j_gene: TRBJ1-5
CDR3nt: TGTGCCAGCAGCCTGGGCCGGGGCGATCAGCCCCAGCATTTT
CDR3aa: CASSLGRGDQPQHF

v_gene: TRBV18
d_gene: TRBD2
abundance: -
j_gene: TRBJ2-3
CDR3nt: TGTGCCAGCTCTCGCCTCTTAAGCGGGAGGGCCGCAGATACGCAGTATTTT
CDR3aa: CASSRLLSGRAADTQYF

v_gene: TRBV15
d_gene: -
abundance: -
j_gene: TRBJ1-2
CDR3nt: TGTGCCACCAGCAGAGTACAGGGTGGTGGCTACACCTTC
CDR3aa: CATSRVQGGGYTF

v_gene: TRBV18
d_gene: TRBD2
abundance: -
j_gene: TRBJ2-2
CDR3nt: TGTGCCAGCTCACCATCGAGCGGGAGGCACACCGGGGAGCTGTTTTTT
CDR3aa: CASSPSSGRHTGELFF

v_gene: TRBV12-5
d_gene: -
abundance: once
j_gene: TRBJ1-1
CDR3nt: TGTGCTAGTGGTACTCCCGGGACACCGTCTGAAGCTTTCTTT
CDR3aa: CASGTPGTPSEAFF

v_gene: TRBV5-1
d_gene: TRBD1
abundance: -
j_gene: TRBJ1-1
CDR3nt: TGCGCCAGCAGCCGGCTGGACAGGACTGAAGCTTTCTTT
CDR3aa: CASSRLDRTEAFF

v_gene: TRBV29-1
d_gene: -
abundance: -
j_gene: TRBJ2-7
CDR3nt: TGCAGCGTTGAGGGGGTCGCTAACGAGCAGTACTTC
CDR3aa: CSVEGVANEQYF

v_gene: TRBV18
d_gene: -
abundance: -
j_gene: TRBJ2-1
CDR3nt: TGTGCCAGCTCACCCAAGGGGCAGTCCTACAATGAGCAGCTCTTC
CDR3aa: CASSPKGQSYNEQLF

v_gene: TRBV27
d_gene: -
abundance: -
j_gene: TRBJ1-1
CDR3nt: TGTGCCAGCAGTTTATTACCCTTTGGACGTGGGGACACTGAAGCTTTCTTT
CDR3aa: CASSLLPFGRGDTEAFF

v_gene: TRBV10-3
d_gene: -
abundance: -
j_gene: TRBJ2-3
CDR3nt: TGTGCCATCAGTGAGACCAGTAGCACAGATACGCAGTATTTT
CDR3aa: CAISETSSTDTQYF

v_gene: TRBV19
d_gene: -
abundance: -
j_gene: TRBJ1-5
CDR3nt: TGTGCCAGTACCCCACAGCGCAATCAGCCCCAGCATTTT
CDR3aa: CASTPQRNQPQHF

v_gene: TRBV18
d_gene: TRBD2
abundance: -
j_gene: TRBJ2-1
CDR3nt: TGTGCCAGCTCACCATATCAGCGGGAGGACAATGAGCAGTTCTTC
CDR3aa: CASSPYQREDNEQFF

v_gene: TRBV19
d_gene: TRBD1
abundance: once
j_gene: TRBJ1-6
CDR3nt: TGTGCCAGTAGTACCACAGGGGATCGAGTTTCACCCCTCCACTTT
CDR3aa: CASSTTGDRVSPLHF

v_gene: TRBV6-1
d_gene: -
abundance: -
j_gene: TRBJ1-2
CDR3nt: TGTGCCAGCAGTGAACGGCTCATACCGGACTATGGCTACACCTTC
CDR3aa: CASSERLIPDYGYTF

v_gene: TRBV2
d_gene: -
abundance: -
j_gene: TRBJ1-2
CDR3nt: TGTGCCAGCAGGGGACGGGGACGCAATGGCTACACCTTC
CDR3aa: CASRGRGRNGYTF

v_gene: TRBV5-1
d_gene: TRBD1
abundance: -
j_gene: TRBJ2-7
CDR3nt: TGCGCCAGCAGCCCCGGACAGGGGGCTAACGAGCAGTACTTC
CDR3aa: CASSPGQGANEQYF

v_gene: TRBV5-1
d_gene: -
abundance: -
j_gene: TRBJ2-1
CDR3nt: TGCGCCAGCAGCTTGACCCACCCTAGGGATGAGCAGTTCTTC
CDR3aa: CASSLTHPRDEQFF

v_gene: TRBV27
d_gene: TRBD1
abundance: -
j_gene: TRBJ1-2
CDR3nt: TGTGCCAGCAGTTCCGCCGGGACAGGGACCCCCTATGGCTACACCTTC
CDR3aa: CASSSAGTGTPYGYTF

v_gene: TRBV6-1
d_gene: TRBD1
abundance: once
j_gene: TRBJ2-7
CDR3nt: TGTGCCAGCAGAGGGGACAGGGGCAACGAGCAGTACTTC
CDR3aa: CASRGDRGNEQYF

v_gene: TRBV29-1
d_gene: -
abundance: -
j_gene: TRBJ2-7
CDR3nt: TGCAGCGTTGAAGATCGTATCCGGGGCTACGAGCAGTACTTC
CDR3aa: CSVEDRIRGYEQYF

v_gene: TRBV19
d_gene: -
abundance: -
j_gene: TRBJ2-1
CDR3nt: TGTGCCAGTTGCCCCGGCGGAAGCTCCTACAATGAGCAGTTCTTC
CDR3aa: CASCPGGSSYNEQFF

v_gene: TRBV5-1
d_gene: -
abundance: -
j_gene: TRBJ2-7
CDR3nt: TGCGCCAGCAGCTTGGGGGGACGCTCCTACGAGCAGTACTTC
CDR3aa: CASSLGGRSYEQYF

v_gene: TRBV2
d_gene: -
abundance: -
j_gene: TRBJ2-7
CDR3nt: TGTGCCAGCCAGCCACCCTGGACAGTCTCCTACGAGCAGTACTTC
CDR3aa: CASQPPWTVSYEQYF

v_gene: TRBV6-5
d_gene: -
abundance: -
j_gene: TRBJ2-2
CDR3nt: TGTGCCAGCCCTTGGAGGGCCTACACCGGGGAGCTGTTTTTT
CDR3aa: CASPWRAYTGELFF

v_gene: TRBV7-2
d_gene: TRBD2
abundance: -
j_gene: TRBJ2-7
CDR3nt: TGTGCCAGCAGCTTAAGGTCTAGCGGGTCCTACGAGCAGTACTTC
CDR3aa: CASSLRSSGSYEQYF

v_gene: TRBV28
d_gene: -
abundance: once
j_gene: TRBJ2-7
CDR3nt: TGTGCCAGCAGTTTAAGCGCGCGTACCTCCTACGAGCAGTACTTC
CDR3aa: CASSLSARTSYEQYF

v_gene: TRBV27
d_gene: -
abundance: -
j_gene: TRBJ2-2
CDR3nt: TGTGCCAGCAGCTACAATACGAACACCGGGGAGCTGTTTTTT
CDR3aa: CASSYNTNTGELFF

v_gene: TRBV9
d_gene: -
abundance: -
j_gene: TRBJ2-3
CDR3nt: TGTGCCAGCAGCGGACGACTATTGAGAGACACAGATACGCAGTATTTT
CDR3aa: CASSGRLLRDTDTQYF